A single sample is the source of the 4 T cell receptor beta chains below, sequenced in a study of identical twins listed by TCRdb under 2016. Receptors were amplified or captured by 5' RACE. TCRdb names Illumina HiSeq 2000 as the instrument used. The raw public reads went through TCRdb reprocessing: fastp at Q25, MiXCR clone calling, in-frame beta chains kept. Each CDR3 protein appears once, grouped with its most common genes and DNA. This sample lists hundreds of thousands of distinct CDR3 sequences; 21% were detected once. The biggest ten clones account for around 4.5% of the sample. These records were also assigned to another study, of T cells expressing NK-cell markers.

The sequencing input was PBMCs. The receptors come from a woman aged 18 to 35 in good health.

This clonotype was recorded many times. The chain employs TRBV20-1 and TRBJ2-3; D gene uncertain. The CDR3 is 12 residues long. Trimming pared 4 bases from V and 2 bases from J, leaving 7 bases between. Germline loops: CDR1 DFQATT, CDR2 SNEGSKA (reference sequence). This chain's CDR3 is CSAKLTTDTQYF. The CDR3 DNA is TGCAGTGCTAAACTGACCACAGATACGCAGTATTTT.

This chain joins TRBV12-3 or TRBV12-4 and TRBJ2-1; a weak D match, TRBD2 (5 bases). The CDR3 totals 15 residues. Between the trimmed V and J ends, which lost 6 bases and 2 bases, there was a span of 14 bases. The CDR3: CASSRSPGTYNEQFF. The CDR3 DNA sequence: TGTGCCAGCAGCAGAAGCCCGGGAACCTACAATGAGCAGTTCTTC.

This chain links TRBV18 with TRBJ2-3, with 7 bases aligning to TRBD2. Losses at the gene ends were 0 bases for V and 6 bases for J; bases not matched to a gene: 3. CDR1 and CDR2 (germline): KGHSH, LQKENI. The CDR3 spans 14 residues. The CDR3 loop reads CASSPPFGRDTQYF. In DNA form, the CDR3 reads TGTGCCAGCTCACCACCGTTCGGGAGGGATACGCAGTATTTT.

This clonotype has a handful of counts. The chain is built from TRBV10-3 and TRBJ1-1; D might be TRBD1 (6 bases). V lost 2 bases and J lost 4, with 11 bases in between. The germline V gene encodes CDR1 ENHRY and CDR2 SYGVKD. The CDR3 sequence is 14 residues long. The CDR3 reads CAISEDTGPTEAFF. Written as DNA, the CDR3 is TGTGCCATCAGTGAGGATACAGGGCCCACTGAAGCTTTCTTT.